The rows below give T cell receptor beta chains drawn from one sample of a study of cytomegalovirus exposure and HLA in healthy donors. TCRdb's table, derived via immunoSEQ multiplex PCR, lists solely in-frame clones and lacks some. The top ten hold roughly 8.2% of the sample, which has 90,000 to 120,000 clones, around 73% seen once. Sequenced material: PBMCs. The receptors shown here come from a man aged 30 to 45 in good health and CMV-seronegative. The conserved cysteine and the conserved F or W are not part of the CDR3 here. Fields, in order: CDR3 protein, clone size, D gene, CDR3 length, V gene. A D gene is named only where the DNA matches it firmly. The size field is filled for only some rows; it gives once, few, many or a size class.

ASSTGTGHANYGYT,NA,TRBD1,14,TRBV9
ASSLFSAGELF,NA,NA,11,TRBV5-6
ASSSYEGGWESPLH,NA,TRBD1,14,TRBV28
ASSPGQGTGY,NA,TRBD1,10,TRBV18
ASSPQDRVPYNEQF,once,TRBD1,14,TRBV28
AISGGGTDTQY,NA,TRBD2,11,TRBV10-3
ASSQPGGLAGSQIQGY,NA,TRBD2,16,TRBV7-6
ASSLGGLPDTQY,NA,TRBD2,12,TRBV27
ASSQEQRPSSYNEQF,NA,NA,15,TRBV4-1
ASSLELGQGGGELF,NA,TRBD1,14,TRBV4-1
ASSFLWGEAETQY,NA,NA,13,TRBV5-5
ASSQDGAESYEQY,NA,NA,13,TRBV4-1
ASSLGQGGDTQY,NA,TRBD1,12,TRBV5-1
ASTATDSYEQY,NA,NA,11,TRBV2
ASSSGLAGGWFSYEQY,NA,TRBD2,16,TRBV28
ASSLWSAKETQY,few,NA,12,TRBV28